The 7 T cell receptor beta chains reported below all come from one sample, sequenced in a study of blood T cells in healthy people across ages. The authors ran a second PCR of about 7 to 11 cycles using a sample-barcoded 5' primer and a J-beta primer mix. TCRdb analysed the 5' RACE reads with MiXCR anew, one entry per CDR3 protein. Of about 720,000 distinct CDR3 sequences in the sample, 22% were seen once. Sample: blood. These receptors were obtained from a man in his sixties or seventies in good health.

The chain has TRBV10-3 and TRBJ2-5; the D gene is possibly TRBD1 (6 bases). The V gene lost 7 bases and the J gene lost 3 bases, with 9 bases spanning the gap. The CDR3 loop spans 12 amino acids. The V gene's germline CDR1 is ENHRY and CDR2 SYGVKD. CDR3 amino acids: CAIMGAEETQYF. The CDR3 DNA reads TGTGCCATCATGGGGGCCGAAGAGACCCAGTACTTC.

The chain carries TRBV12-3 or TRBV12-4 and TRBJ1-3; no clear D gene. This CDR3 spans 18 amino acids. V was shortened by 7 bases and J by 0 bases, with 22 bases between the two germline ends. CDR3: CASTRFAGRDSSGNTIYF. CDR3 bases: TGTGCCAGCACCCGATTTGCTGGCCGTGACTCCTCTGGAAACACCATATATTTT.

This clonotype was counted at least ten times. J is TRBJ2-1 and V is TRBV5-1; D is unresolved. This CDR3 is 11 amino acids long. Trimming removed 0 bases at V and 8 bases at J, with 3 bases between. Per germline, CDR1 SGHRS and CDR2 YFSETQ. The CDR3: CASSLAYEQFF. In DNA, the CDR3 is TGCGCCAGCAGCTTGGCCTATGAGCAGTTCTTC.

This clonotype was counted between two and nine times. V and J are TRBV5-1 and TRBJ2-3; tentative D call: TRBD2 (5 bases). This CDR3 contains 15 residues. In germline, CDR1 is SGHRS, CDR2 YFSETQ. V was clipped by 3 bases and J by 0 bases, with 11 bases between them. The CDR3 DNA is TGCGCCAGCAGCTACCGGGAACCTAGCACAGATACGCAGTATTTT. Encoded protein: CASSYREPSTDTQYF.

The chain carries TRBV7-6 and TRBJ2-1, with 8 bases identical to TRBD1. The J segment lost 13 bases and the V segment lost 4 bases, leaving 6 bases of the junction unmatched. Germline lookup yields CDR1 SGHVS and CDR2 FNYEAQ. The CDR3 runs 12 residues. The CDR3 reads CASSSDRVDQFF. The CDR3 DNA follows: TGTGCCAGCAGCTCGGACAGGGTTGACCAGTTCTTC.

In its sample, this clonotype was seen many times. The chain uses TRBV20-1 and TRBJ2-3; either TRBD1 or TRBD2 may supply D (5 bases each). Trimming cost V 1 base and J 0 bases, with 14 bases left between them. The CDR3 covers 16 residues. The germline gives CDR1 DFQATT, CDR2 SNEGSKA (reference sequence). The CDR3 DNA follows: TGCAGTGCTAGAGCCGTCGTGTGGGGGAGCACAGATACGCAGTATTTT. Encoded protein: CSARAVVWGSTDTQYF.

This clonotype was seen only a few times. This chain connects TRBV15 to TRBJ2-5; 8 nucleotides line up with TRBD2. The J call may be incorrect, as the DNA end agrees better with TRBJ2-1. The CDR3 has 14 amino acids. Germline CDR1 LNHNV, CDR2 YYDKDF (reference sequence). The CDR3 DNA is TGTGCCACCAGGCCCCTAGCGGGCTACAATGAGCAGTTCTTC. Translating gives CATRPLAGYNEQFF.